A selection of T cell receptor beta chains follows, all from one sample in a study of siplizumab effects on memory and regulatory T cells. TCRdb keeps only in-frame clones here, not all; method: immunoSEQ multiplex PCR. The table lists over 100,000 clones, 92% of them singletons. Sequencing used Tregs sorted from blood. The receptor source for this set is a human donor in good health. The CDR3 runs from the conserved cysteine through the conserved F or W. D genes are given only for firm matches. Not every row has a clone size; where given, it reads once, few, many or a size class.

j_call clone_size d_call v_call cdr3_nt cdr3_aa
TRBJ2-5 . . TRBV5-6 TGTGCCAGCAGCTCCGGAGGGACCCAGTACTTC CASSSGGTQYF
TRBJ2-1 . TRBD2 TRBV19 TGTGCCAGTAGTCCGCGACCCCAAGCGGGATACAATGAGCAGTTCTTC CASSPRPQAGYNEQFF
TRBJ2-7 . . TRBV5-1 TGCGCCAGCAGCTTGGACGGGGGCACCGGGTACGAGCAGTACTTC CASSLDGGTGYEQYF
TRBJ2-1 . . TRBV21-1 TGTGCCAGCAGCAACAGGGACAGGGGCTTCTTC CASSNRDRGFF
TRBJ1-6 . . TRBV2 TGTGCCAGCAGTGAGAGAAGAAGCTCCTATAATTCACCCCTCCACTTT CASSERRSSYNSPLHF
TRBJ2-6 . . TRBV25-1 TGTGCCAGCAGTGTTCCGGGGACCGGGGCCAACGTCCTGACTTTC CASSVPGTGANVLTF
TRBJ1-1 . . TRBV6-5 TGTGCCAGCAGCTCACCCCGGGGCACCAAAGCTTTCTTT CASSSPRGTKAFF
TRBJ2-3 . . TRBV10-2 TGCGCCAGCAGTGGGGGGGACCTGCCGCAGTATTTT CASSGGDLPQYF
TRBJ2-2 . TRBD1 TRBV7-3 TGTGCCAGCAGCAGGGACCGGGACAGGGCGAACACCGGGGAGCTGTTTTTT CASSRDRDRANTGELFF
TRBJ2-7 few . TRBV6-5 TGTGCCAGCAGTTACTCGAGCCTCGGAAGCTACGAGCAGTACTTC CASSYSSLGSYEQYF
TRBJ2-1 . . TRBV9 TGTGCCAGCAGCGTAGATGTAGCTAGCTTGCATGAGCAGTTCTTC CASSVDVASLHEQFF
TRBJ2-7 once . TRBV7-8 TGTGCCAGCAGGTTAACGGTATCGGGCGAGCAGTACTTC CASRLTVSGEQYF
TRBJ1-2 . . TRBV19 TGTGCCAGTAGTGGATCGGAATGGGCGGTGATCTATGGCTACACCTTC CASSGSEWAVIYGYTF
TRBJ2-7 . TRBD2 TRBV5-1 TGCGCCAGCAGTAGGAGCGGGAGGATCCACGAGCAGTACTTC CASSRSGRIHEQYF
TRBJ2-1 once . TRBV5-1 TGCGCCAGCAGCTCGTCACAGGGTTGGGGGGTCTACAATGAGCAGTTCTTC CASSSSQGWGVYNEQFF
TRBJ2-3 . TRBD1 TRBV28 TGTGCCAGCAGTGTCAGGGGGACCTACACAGATACGCAGTATTTT CASSVRGTYTDTQYF
TRBJ1-5 . . TRBV7-9 TGTGCCAGCAGCTTAGGGCACACAAGCAATCAGCCCCAGCATTTT CASSLGHTSNQPQHF
TRBJ2-3 . . TRBV19 TGTGCCAGTAGTCCGCAACAACCACGAGATACGCAGTATTTT CASSPQQPRDTQYF
TRBJ2-1 . . TRBV5-1 TGCGCCAGCAGTACTGTTGCCAGGGTGCTCAATGAGCAGTTCTTC CASSTVARVLNEQFF
TRBJ2-5 . . TRBV6-1 TGTGCCAGCAGTGACCGACAGGGAGGCCAAGAGACCCAGTACTTC CASSDRQGGQETQYF
TRBJ2-7 . . TRBV29-1 TGCAGCGTTGAGAGGGGCCTCGGCACCTACGAGCAGTACTTC CSVERGLGTYEQYF
TRBJ2-3 . . TRBV19 TGTGCCAGTAGTATCCCCTCCACAGATACGCAGTATTTT CASSIPSTDTQYF
TRBJ2-7 . TRBD2 TRBV7-2 TGTGCCAGCAGCAGCCAAGGACTAGCGGGAGCCCGATGGGCCTACGAGCAGTACTTC CASSSQGLAGARWAYEQYF
TRBJ2-3 . . TRBV6-5 TGTGCCAGCAGTCTCTTAGGGACACGCACAGATACGCAGTATTTT CASSLLGTRTDTQYF
TRBJ2-4 . . TRBV21-1 TGTGCCAGCAGATGGAGGTTGGCCAAAAACATTCAGTACTTC CASRWRLAKNIQYF
TRBJ1-1 once . TRBV25-1 TGTGCCAGCAGTTCCCCGGGGGCTCTAGCTGAAGCTTTCTTT CASSSPGALAEAFF
TRBJ2-7 . TRBD1 TRBV18 TGTGCCAGCTCACCACGGACAGGGTATTCCTACGAGCAGTACTTC CASSPRTGYSYEQYF
TRBJ1-2 . . TRBV5-1 TGCGCCAGCAGCCGAGAGAACTATGGCTACACCTTC CASSRENYGYTF
TRBJ2-5 . . TRBV5-1 TGCGCCAGCAGCTTGGGACTCTTGGGGGAGACCCAGTACTTC CASSLGLLGETQYF
TRBJ2-7 . . TRBV5-1 TGCGCCAGCAGCTTTGATGTGGAGCAGTACTTC CASSFDVEQYF
TRBJ2-3 . . TRBV30 TGTGCCTGGAGTCCGCAACGTCGCGTCACGCAGTATTTT CAWSPQRRVTQYF